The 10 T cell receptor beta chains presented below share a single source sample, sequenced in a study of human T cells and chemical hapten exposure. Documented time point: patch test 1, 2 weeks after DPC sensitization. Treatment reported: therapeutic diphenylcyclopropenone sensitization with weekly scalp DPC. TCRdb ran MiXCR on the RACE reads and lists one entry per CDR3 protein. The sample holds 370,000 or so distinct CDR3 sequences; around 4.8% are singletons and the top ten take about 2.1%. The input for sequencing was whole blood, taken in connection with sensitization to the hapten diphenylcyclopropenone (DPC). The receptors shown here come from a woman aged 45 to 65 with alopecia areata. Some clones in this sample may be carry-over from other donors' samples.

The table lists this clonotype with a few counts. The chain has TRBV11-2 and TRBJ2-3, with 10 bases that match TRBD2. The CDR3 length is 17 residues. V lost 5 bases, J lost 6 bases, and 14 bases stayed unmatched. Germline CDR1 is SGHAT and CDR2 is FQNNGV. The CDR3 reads CASSPHNLAGVRDTQYF. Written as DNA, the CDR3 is TGTGCCAGCAGCCCCCATAACCTAGCGGGAGTTCGCGATACGCAGTATTTT.

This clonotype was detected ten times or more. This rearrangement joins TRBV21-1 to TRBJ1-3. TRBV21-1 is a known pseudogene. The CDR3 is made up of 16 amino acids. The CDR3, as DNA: TGTGCCAGCAGCAAAGAGATGTCTAGCTCTGGAAACACCATATATTTT. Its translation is CASSKEMSSSGNTIYF.

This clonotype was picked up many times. The CDR3 DNA reads as TGTGCCAGCAGAATGACTAGCGGGGGGCCCTGGGAGCAGTTCTTC. It yields the protein CASRMTSGGPWEQFF. The chain recombines TRBV27 with TRBJ2-1; TRBD2 matches 13 bases. CDR1 MNHEY and CDR2 SMNVEV come from the germline V gene (reference sequence). Trimming at V came to 6 bases and at J to 10 bases, leaving 9 bases not matched to a gene. The CDR3 has 15 residues.

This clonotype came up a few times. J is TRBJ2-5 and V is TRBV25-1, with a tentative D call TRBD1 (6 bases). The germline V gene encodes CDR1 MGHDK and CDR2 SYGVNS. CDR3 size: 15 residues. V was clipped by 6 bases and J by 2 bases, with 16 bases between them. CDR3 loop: CASSPGHGSQETQYF. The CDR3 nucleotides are TGTGCCAGCAGCCCGGGACACGGATCGCAAGAGACCCAGTACTTC.

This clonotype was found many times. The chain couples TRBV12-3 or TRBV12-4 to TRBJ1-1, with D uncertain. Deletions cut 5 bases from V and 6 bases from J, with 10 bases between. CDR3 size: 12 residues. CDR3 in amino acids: CASSTGAAEAFF. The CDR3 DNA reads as TGTGCCAGCAGTACGGGTGCGGCTGAAGCTTTCTTT.

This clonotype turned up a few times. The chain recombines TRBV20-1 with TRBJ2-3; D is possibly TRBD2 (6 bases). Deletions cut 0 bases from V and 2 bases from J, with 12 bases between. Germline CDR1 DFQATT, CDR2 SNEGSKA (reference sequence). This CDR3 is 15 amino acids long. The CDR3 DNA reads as TGCAGTGCTAGAGATCACAGACTAGACACAGATACGCAGTATTTT. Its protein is CSARDHRLDTDTQYF.

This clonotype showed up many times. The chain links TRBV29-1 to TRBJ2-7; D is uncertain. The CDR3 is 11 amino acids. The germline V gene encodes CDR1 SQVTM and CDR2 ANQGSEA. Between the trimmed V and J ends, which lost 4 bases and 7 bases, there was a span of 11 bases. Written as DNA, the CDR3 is TGCAGCGTTGCAGCAGGCATGGAGCAGTACTTC. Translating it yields CSVAAGMEQYF.

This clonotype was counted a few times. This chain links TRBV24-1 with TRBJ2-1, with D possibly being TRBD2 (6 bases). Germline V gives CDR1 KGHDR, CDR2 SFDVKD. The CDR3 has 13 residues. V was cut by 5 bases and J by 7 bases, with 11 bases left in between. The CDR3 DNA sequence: TGTGCCACCAGTGCGGGAGTGGAGAATGAGCAGTTCTTC. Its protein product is CATSAGVENEQFF.

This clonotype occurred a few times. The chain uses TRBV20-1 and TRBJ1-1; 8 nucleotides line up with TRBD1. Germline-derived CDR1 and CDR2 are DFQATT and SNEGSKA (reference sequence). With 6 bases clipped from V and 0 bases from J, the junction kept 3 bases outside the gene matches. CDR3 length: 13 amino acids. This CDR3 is CSADRGMNTEAFF. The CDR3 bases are TGCAGTGCCGACAGGGGAATGAACACTGAAGCTTTCTTT.

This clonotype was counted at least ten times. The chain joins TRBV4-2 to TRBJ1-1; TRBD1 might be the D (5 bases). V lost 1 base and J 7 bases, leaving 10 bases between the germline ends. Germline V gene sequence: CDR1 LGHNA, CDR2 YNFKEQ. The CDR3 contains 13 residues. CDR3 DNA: TGTGCCAGCAGCCAAGTGATGGGGCGTGAAGCTTTCTTT. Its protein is CASSQVMGREAFF.